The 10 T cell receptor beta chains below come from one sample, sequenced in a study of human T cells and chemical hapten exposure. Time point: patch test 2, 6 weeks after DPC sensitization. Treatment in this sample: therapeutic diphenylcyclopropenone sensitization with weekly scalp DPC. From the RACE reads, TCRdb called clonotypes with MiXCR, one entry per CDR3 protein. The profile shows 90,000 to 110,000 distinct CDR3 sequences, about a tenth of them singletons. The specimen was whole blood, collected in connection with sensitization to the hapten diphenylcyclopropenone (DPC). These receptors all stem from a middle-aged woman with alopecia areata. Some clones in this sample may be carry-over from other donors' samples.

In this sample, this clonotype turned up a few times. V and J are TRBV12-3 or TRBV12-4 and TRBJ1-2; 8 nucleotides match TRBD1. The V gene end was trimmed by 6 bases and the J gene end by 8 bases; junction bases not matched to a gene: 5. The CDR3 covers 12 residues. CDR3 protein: CASRPTGGGYTF. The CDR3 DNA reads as TGTGCCAGCAGGCCCACAGGGGGAGGCTACACCTTC.

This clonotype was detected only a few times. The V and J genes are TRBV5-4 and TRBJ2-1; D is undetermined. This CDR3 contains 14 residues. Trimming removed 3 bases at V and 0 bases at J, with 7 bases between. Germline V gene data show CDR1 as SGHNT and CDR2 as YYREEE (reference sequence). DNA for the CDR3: TGTGCCAGCAGCTGGCCGAGCTCCTACAATGAGCAGTTCTTC. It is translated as CASSWPSSYNEQFF.

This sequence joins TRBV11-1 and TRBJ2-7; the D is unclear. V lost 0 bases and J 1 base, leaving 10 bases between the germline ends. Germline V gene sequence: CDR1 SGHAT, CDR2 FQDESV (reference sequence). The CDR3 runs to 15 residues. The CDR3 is CASSLAPLTSYEQYF. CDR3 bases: TGTGCCAGCAGCTTAGCCCCTTTGACATCCTACGAGCAGTACTTC.

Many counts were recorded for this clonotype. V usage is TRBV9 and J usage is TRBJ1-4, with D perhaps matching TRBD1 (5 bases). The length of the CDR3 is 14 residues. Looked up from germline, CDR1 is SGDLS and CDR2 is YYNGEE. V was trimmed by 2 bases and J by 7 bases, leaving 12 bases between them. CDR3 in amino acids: CASSVGGSSEKLFF. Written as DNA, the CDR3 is TGTGCCAGCAGCGTTGGGGGAAGCAGTGAAAAACTGTTTTTT.

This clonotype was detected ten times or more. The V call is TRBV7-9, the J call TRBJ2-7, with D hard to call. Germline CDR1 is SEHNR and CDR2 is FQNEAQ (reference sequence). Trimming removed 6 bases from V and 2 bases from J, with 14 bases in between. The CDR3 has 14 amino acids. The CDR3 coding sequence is TGTGCCAGCAGGTCTGACAATTCCCCCTACGAGCAGTACTTC. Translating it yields CASRSDNSPYEQYF.

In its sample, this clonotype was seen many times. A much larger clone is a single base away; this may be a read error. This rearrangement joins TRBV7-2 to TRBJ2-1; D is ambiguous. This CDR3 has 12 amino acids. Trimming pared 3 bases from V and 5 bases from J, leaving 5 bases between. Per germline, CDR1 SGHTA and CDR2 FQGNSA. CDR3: CASSFGNNEQFF. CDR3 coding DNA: TGTGCCAGCAGCTTTGGGAACAATGAGCAGTTCTTC. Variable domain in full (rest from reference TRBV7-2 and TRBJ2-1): GAGVSQSPSNKVTEKGKDVELRCDPISGHTALYWYRQSLGQGLEFLIYFQGNSAPDKSGLPSDRFSAERTGGSVSTLTIQRTQQEDSAVYLCASSFGNNEQFFGPGTRLTVL.

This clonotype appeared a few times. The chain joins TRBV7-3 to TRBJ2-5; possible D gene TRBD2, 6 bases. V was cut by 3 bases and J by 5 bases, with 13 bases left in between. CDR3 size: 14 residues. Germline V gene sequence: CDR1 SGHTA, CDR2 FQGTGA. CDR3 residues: CASSLRGKTETQYF. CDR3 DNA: TGTGCCAGCAGCTTGCGGGGAAAGACGGAGACCCAGTACTTC. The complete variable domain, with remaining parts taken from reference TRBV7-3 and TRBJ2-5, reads GAGVSQTPSNKVTEKGKYVELRCDPISGHTALYWYRQSLGQGPEFLIYFQGTGAADDSGLPNDRFFAVRPEGSVSTLKIQRTERGDSAVYLCASSLRGKTETQYFGPGTRLLVL.

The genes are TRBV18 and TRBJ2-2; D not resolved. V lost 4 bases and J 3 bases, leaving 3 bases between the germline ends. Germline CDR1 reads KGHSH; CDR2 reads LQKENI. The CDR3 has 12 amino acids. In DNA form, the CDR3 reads TGTGCCAGCTCACTGGACACCGGGGAGCTGTTTTTT. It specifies CASSLDTGELFF.

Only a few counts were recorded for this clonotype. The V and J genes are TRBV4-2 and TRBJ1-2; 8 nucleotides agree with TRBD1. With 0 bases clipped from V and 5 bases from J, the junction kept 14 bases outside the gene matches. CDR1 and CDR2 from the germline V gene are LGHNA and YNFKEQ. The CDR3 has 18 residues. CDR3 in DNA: TGTGCCAGCAGCCAAGATCTCATCGCGGGACAGGACATTTATGGCTACACCTTC. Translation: CASSQDLIAGQDIYGYTF.

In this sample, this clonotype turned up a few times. The CDR3 sequence is CSVEGATSGANVLTF. In DNA, the CDR3 is TGCAGCGTTGAGGGGGCCACCTCTGGGGCCAACGTCCTGACTTTC. The rearrangement uses TRBV29-1 and TRBJ2-6; D possibly corresponds to TRBD1 (6 bases). The CDR3 is made up of 15 amino acids. The germline gives CDR1 SQVTM, CDR2 ANQGSEA. Trimming removed 3 bases at V and 0 bases at J, with 9 bases between.